This TCR beta chain derives from a study of blood T cells in healthy people across ages. Across the whole study: The template switching approach captured approximately one barcoded beta molecule for every two T cells.

The study drew donors from healthy Caucasian individuals in Russia aged about 6 to 95. There were at least 6 micrograms of total RNA extracted from every sample. A sample-barcoded 5' primer and a J-beta primer mix were used in a second PCR of about 7 to 12 cycles. MiXCR was run by TCRdb on the 5' RACE reads, yielding one entry per CDR3 protein. The table records more than 800,000 distinct CDR3 sequences, less than 35% of them present only once. This clonotype occurred many times. V gave up 5 bases and J gave up 5 bases, with 21 bases separating them. This CDR3 spans 16 amino acids. Germline V CDR1 and CDR2: SGHVS, FNYEAQ.

Sequenced: blood. The rearrangement joins TRBV7-6 to TRBJ1-2; TRBD1 is a possible D gene (5 bases). This TCR was sampled from a woman older than 75 in good health. CDR3 bases: TGTGCCAGCAGCCCTACCGGGGCTCATCGGAAATATGGCTACACCTTC. Translated, it gives CASSPTGAHRKYGYTF.